This paragraph covers one T cell receptor (beta chain) sequence. The record originates from a study of control samples from healthy donors and cancer patients. Clones were read by immunoSEQ multiplex PCR, and TCRdb kept only the in-frame ones, dropping some. Among more than 70,000 clones listed, about 90% were seen once. Germline V lookup: CDR1 SGHNT, CDR2 YENEEA. V was clipped by 4 bases and J by 7 bases, with 20 bases between them. The CDR3 loop spans 16 amino acids. The rearrangement joins TRBV11-3 to TRBJ2-1, with D tentatively TRBD1 (5 bases). Sequenced: PBMCs. This clonotype was obtained from a man aged 60 to 69 with lung cancer. The CDR3 sequence: CASSSQVGRMENEQFF. In DNA form, the CDR3 reads TGTGCCAGCAGCTCGCAAGTGGGGCGCATGGAGAATGAGCAGTTCTTC.